Described below is a single T cell receptor beta chain sequence and its context. Its antigen is currently unknown. Only in-frame clones appear in the TCRdb table, and some are missing; sequencing was by immunoSEQ multiplex PCR. The sample has about 92,000 clones, about 86% seen once. The data stem from a study of T cell responses to AZD1222 COVID-19 vaccine. Regarding the study as a whole: Most donors were white British and more were female, and clonal diversity was possibly underestimated. Spike-specific TCR repertoires showed rising breadth and depth after two AZD1222 doses.

This receptor was obtained from an adult in good health. The sample here was peripheral blood, taken on day 0 of MenACWY control vaccination.

CDR3 loop: CASTEGHTQPQHF. The CDR3 nucleotides are TGTGCCAGCACAGAGGGTCATACTCAGCCCCAGCATTTT. V gene TRBV6-5 combines with J gene TRBJ1-5; D remains ambiguous. Germline CDR1 and CDR2: MNHEY and SVGAGI. V was pared by 7 bases and J by 6 bases, with 13 bases between. The CDR3 is 13 amino acids.